This record concerns one T cell receptor (beta chain) sequence. Its antigen remains unidentified. V shed 6 bases, J shed 2 bases, and the junction held 6 bases outside the gene matches. This CDR3 is 16 amino acids long. Germline V lookup: CDR1 SGHTA, CDR2 FQGTGA. Here immunoSEQ multiplex PCR was the method, and the copy in TCRdb shows in-frame clones only, minus some. The sample has hundreds of thousands of clones; nearly 95% are singletons. Positive CCR7 selection of CD45RO-negative cells yielded the naive CD8 cells, and terminally differentiated effector memory CD45RA+ cells were excluded. This specimen comes from a study of shared clonotypes between healthy human individuals. At the level of the study: Donors, aged 18 to 49, were a couple of women and three men.

Study results and caveats: Among donors, clonotype sharing was expected to be affected by sequencing depth.

The receptor comes from a man aged 25 to 40 in good health. Sequencing input: naive CD8+ T cells sorted from blood. V gene TRBV7-3 combines with J gene TRBJ2-1; 11 nucleotides agree with TRBD2. This chain's CDR3 is CASSDGTSGPYNEQFF. As DNA, the CDR3 is TGTGCCAGCAGTGACGGGACTAGCGGACCCTACAATGAGCAGTTCTTC.